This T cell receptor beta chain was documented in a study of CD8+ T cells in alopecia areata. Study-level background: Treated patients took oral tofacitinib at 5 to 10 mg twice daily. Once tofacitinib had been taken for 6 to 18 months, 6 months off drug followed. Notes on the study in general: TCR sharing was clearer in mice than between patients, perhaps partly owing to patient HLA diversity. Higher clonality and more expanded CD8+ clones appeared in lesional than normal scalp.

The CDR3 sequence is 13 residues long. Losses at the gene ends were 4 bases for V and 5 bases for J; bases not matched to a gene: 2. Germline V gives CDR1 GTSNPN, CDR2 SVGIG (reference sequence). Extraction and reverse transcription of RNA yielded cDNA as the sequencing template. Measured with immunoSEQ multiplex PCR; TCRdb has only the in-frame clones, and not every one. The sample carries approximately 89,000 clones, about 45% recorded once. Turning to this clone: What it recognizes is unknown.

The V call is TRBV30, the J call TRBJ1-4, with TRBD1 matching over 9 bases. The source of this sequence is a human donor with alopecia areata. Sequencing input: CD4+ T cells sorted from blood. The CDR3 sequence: CAWTGQGNEKLFF. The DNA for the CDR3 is TGTGCCTGGACGGGACAGGGAAATGAAAAACTGTTTTTT.